Below are 18 T cell receptor beta chains sequenced from a single sample in a study of shared clonotypes between healthy human individuals. The assay was immunoSEQ multiplex PCR, and TCRdb's table has in-frame clones only and misses some. The sample has some 2 million clones; around 95% are singletons. Sequencing used naive CD4+ T cells sorted from blood. Documented subset: CD45RA+ positively selected. The receptors were gathered from a man between 18 and 35 years old in good health.

The chain couples TRBV19 to TRBJ2-2; 7 positions agree with TRBD2. With V trimmed by 4 bases and J by 4 bases, 12 bases remained unmatched. Germline-derived CDR1 and CDR2 are LNHDA and SQIVND (reference sequence). This CDR3 has 17 residues. The CDR3 spells CASSTSGGAQVTGELFF. CDR3 nucleotide sequence: TGTGCCAGTAGTACTAGCGGTGGAGCTCAAGTCACCGGGGAGCTGTTTTTT. The full variable domain, with the rest looked up from reference TRBV19 and TRBJ2-2, is DGGITQSPKYLFRKEGQNVTLSCEQNLNHDAMYWYRQDPGQGLRLIYYSQIVNDFQKGDIAEGYSVSREKKESFPLTVTSAQKNPTAFYLCASSTSGGAQVTGELFFGEGSRLTVL.

On this clone: Distinct nucleotide sequences in the sample also encode this CDR3. The chain employs TRBV11-2 and TRBJ2-5; D ambiguous. The CDR3 runs to 11 residues. V was shortened by 5 bases and J by 5 bases, with 6 bases between the two germline ends. From germline, CDR1 is SGHAT and CDR2 FQNNGV. As DNA, the CDR3 is TGTGCCAGCAGCCCCGCGGAGACCCAGTACTTC. It is translated as CASSPAETQYF.

The CDR3 sequence: CAGMDRGATNEKLFF. The CDR3 bases are TGTGCCGGCATGGACAGGGGGGCAACTAATGAAAAACTGTTTTTT. The V gene is TRBV30, the J gene TRBJ1-4; 10 bases fit TRBD1. Germline trimming cut 8 bases from V and 0 bases from J; bases unmatched to any gene: 6. CDR1 is GTSNPN, CDR2 SVGIG, per germline (reference sequence). The CDR3 length is 15 residues.

This rearrangement joins TRBV2 to TRBJ2-7; 10 nucleotides agree with TRBD2. J was trimmed by 3 bases and V by 8 bases; bases with no gene match: 10. Germline values: CDR1 SNHLY, CDR2 FYNNEI. The CDR3 is 15 amino acids. The CDR3 bases are TGTGCCAGCTCGAGCCAACCTAGCGGGAGCTACGAGCAGTACTTC. Encoded protein: CASSSQPSGSYEQYF.

This clone has a single count. The V and J genes are TRBV20-1 and TRBJ2-2; tentative D call: TRBD1 (6 bases). The V gene's germline CDR1 is DFQATT and CDR2 SNEGSKA (reference sequence). The ends were cut back, 6 bases at V and 10 bases at J, with 12 bases in the middle. The CDR3 is made up of 11 amino acids. CDR3 nucleotides: TGCAGTGCCGTAGAGGGGGAGGAGCTGTTTTTT. This codes for CSAVEGEELFF.

The rearrangement joins TRBV7-2 to TRBJ1-5; D call uncertain. V lost 1 base, J lost 4 bases, and 14 bases lay in between. The CDR3 consists of 16 residues. Germline V gives CDR1 SGHTA, CDR2 FQGNSA. CDR3 protein: CASSLVSGKPNQPQHF. In DNA, the CDR3 is TGTGCCAGCAGCTTAGTATCAGGTAAACCAAATCAGCCCCAGCATTTT.

The rearrangement uses TRBV2 and TRBJ1-1, with TRBD1 matching 7 bases. CDR1 is SNHLY, CDR2 FYNNEI, per germline. This CDR3 comprises 14 residues. Germline trimming cut 4 bases from V and 1 base from J; bases unmatched to any gene: 3. DNA for the CDR3: TGTGCCAGCAGTGGATGGGACAGGAACACTGAAGCTTTCTTT. Its protein is CASSGWDRNTEAFF.

This clone came up a few times. The chain uses TRBV10-3 and TRBJ2-7; D not resolved. Trimming removed 7 bases from V and 3 bases from J, with 13 bases in between. The CDR3 covers 13 residues. Germline CDR1 reads ENHRY; CDR2 reads SYGVKD. The CDR3 is CAITNPWSYEQYF. In DNA, the CDR3 is TGTGCCATCACCAATCCCTGGAGCTACGAGCAGTACTTC.

This clone was recorded once. The chain couples TRBV6-1 to TRBJ1-1; 8 nucleotides agree with TRBD1. The CDR3 sequence is 15 residues long. Trimming at V came to 6 bases and at J to 6 bases, leaving 12 bases not matched to a gene. The germline V gene has CDR1 MNHNS and CDR2 SASEGT. CDR3 loop: CASRGAGQGRAEAFF. Here the CDR3 DNA reads TGTGCCAGCAGGGGTGCAGGACAGGGAAGGGCTGAAGCTTTCTTT.

About this clone: Other nucleotide sequences from this sample produce the same CDR3. V and J are TRBV6-6 and TRBJ2-7; 14 positions match TRBD2. Germline-derived CDR1 and CDR2 are MNHNY and SVGAGI (reference sequence). CDR3 size: 14 residues. Losses at the gene ends were 6 bases for V and 3 bases for J; bases not matched to a gene: 1. The CDR3 sequence: CASRGTSGSYEQYF. The CDR3 DNA reads as TGTGCCAGCAGGGGGACTAGCGGGAGCTACGAGCAGTACTTC.

The CDR3 nucleotides read TGTGCCACCAGCGCCGGGGGTGGGGCGGTTGGGTACGAGCAGTACTTC. Translated, it gives CATSAGGGAVGYEQYF. The gene calls are TRBV15 and TRBJ2-7, with D possibly TRBD2 on 6 matching bases. V was shortened by 5 bases and J by 4 bases, with 21 bases between the two germline ends. Germline CDR1 is LNHNV and CDR2 is YYDKDF (reference sequence). The CDR3 contains 16 residues.

J is TRBJ2-3 and V is TRBV6-1; D is unresolved. Germline V lookup: CDR1 MNHNS, CDR2 SASEGT. The CDR3 covers 11 residues. V was pared by 4 bases and J by 6 bases, with 5 bases between. DNA of the CDR3: TGTGCCAGCAGTGTTGAGGATACGCAGTATTTT. Translating gives CASSVEDTQYF.

The genes are TRBV25-1 and TRBJ1-1, with 8 nucleotides matching TRBD1. The V segment lost 2 bases and the J segment 2 bases; nucleotides outside the gene matches: 10. The germline V gene has CDR1 MGHDK and CDR2 SYGVNS. CDR3 size: 17 residues. CDR3 sequence: CASSEGAGGRVNTEAFF. The CDR3 DNA reads as TGTGCCAGCAGTGAAGGGGCAGGGGGCAGGGTTAACACTGAAGCTTTCTTT.

The CDR3 coding sequence is TGTGCCAGCAAATCGAACACTGAAGCTTTCTTT. It encodes CASKSNTEAFF. This sequence joins TRBV5-6 and TRBJ1-1, with no clear D. The germline gives CDR1 SGHDT, CDR2 YYEEEE. The CDR3 loop spans 11 amino acids. Trimming left V 6 bases short and J 1 base short, with 4 bases between. Together with reference TRBV5-6 and TRBJ1-1, the CDR3 gives the full variable domain: DAGVTQSPTHLIKTRGQQVTLRCSPKSGHDTVSWYQQALGQGPQFIFQYYEEEERQRGNFPDRFSGHQFPNYSSELNVNALLLGDSALYLCASKSNTEAFFGQGTRLTVV.

This rearrangement joins TRBV18 to TRBJ2-7; D may match TRBD1 or TRBD2 (5 bases each). Trimming shortened V by 1 base and J by 9 bases, and 19 bases separated the two germline ends. Per the germline V gene, CDR1 is KGHSH and CDR2 is LQKENI. This CDR3 is built from 15 residues. CDR3: CASSPQTLGTGGQYF. The CDR3 nucleotides read TGTGCCAGCTCACCACAAACACTCGGGACGGGCGGGCAGTACTTC.

A word on this clone: This may be a read error: a much more frequent sequence differs by one nucleotide. Without the conserved terminal phenylalanine or tryptophan, this CDR3 likely stems from a read error. In DNA form, the CDR3 reads TGTGCCTGGACCCCTGGGGGAGTAATTAGTTACGAGCAGTACTCC. The encoded protein is CAWTPGGVISYEQYS. This chain uses TRBV30 with TRBJ2-7; D could derive from TRBD1 or TRBD2 (5 bases each). Germline V CDR1 and CDR2: GTSNPN, SVGIG (reference sequence). This CDR3 comprises 15 residues. Trimming shortened V by 4 bases and J by 4 bases, and 20 bases separated the two germline ends.

The chain links TRBV6-1 to TRBJ2-7, with D possibly TRBD2 on 5 matching bases. Germline values: CDR1 MNHNS, CDR2 SASEGT. This CDR3 region has 13 residues. V shed 6 bases and J shed 4 bases, with 13 bases lying between them. CDR3 loop: CASRQSGGYEQYF. The CDR3 coding sequence is TGTGCCAGCAGACAGTCCGGAGGTTACGAGCAGTACTTC.

In the case of this clone: The junction does not match germline at one end; this may be a read error. The chain joins TRBV10-3 to TRBJ2-3; unclear D gene. The V gene's germline CDR1 is ENHRY and CDR2 SYGVKD. This CDR3 comprises 12 residues. The CDR3 DNA reads TGTGCCATCAGTGACGCCTTAAACCCAACGAATTTT. Its protein is CAISDALNPTNF.